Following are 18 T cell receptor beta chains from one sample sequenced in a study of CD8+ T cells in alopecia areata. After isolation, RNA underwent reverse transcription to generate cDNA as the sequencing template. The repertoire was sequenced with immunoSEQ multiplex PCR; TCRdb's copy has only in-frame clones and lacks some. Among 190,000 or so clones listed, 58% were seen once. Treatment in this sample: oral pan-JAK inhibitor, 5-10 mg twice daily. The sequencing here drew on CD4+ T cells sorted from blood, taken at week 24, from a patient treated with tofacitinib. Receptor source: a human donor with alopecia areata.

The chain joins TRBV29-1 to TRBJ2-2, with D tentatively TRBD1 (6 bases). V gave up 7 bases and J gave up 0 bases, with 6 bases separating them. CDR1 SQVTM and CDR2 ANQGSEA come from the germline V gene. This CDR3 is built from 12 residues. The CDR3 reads CSGGPNTGELFF. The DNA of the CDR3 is TGCAGCGGGGGGCCGAACACCGGGGAGCTGTTTTTT.

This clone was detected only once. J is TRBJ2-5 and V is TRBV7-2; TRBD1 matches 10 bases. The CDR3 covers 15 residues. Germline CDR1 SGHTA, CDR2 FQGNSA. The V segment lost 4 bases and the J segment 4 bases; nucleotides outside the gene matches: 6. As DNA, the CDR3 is TGTGCCAGCAGCTCTGCGGACAGGGGGAGAGAGACCCAGTACTTC. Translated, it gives CASSSADRGRETQYF.

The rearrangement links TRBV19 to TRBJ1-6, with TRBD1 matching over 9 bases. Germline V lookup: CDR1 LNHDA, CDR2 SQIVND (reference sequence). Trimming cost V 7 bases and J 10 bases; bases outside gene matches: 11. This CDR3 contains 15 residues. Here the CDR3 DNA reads TGTGCCAGTACACCAGGGACAGGGCTCGGGTCACCCCTCCACTTT. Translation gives CASTPGTGLGSPLHF.

DNA of the CDR3: TGTGCCAGCAGCTCCTCAGGGGTTAGCTCCTACAATGAGCAGTTCTTC. As protein: CASSSSGVSSYNEQFF. The chain combines TRBV7-9 with TRBJ2-1; D is possibly TRBD1 (6 bases). The V gene's germline CDR1 is SEHNR and CDR2 FQNEAQ (reference sequence). The CDR3 runs to 16 residues. The V gene lost 4 bases and the J gene lost 0 bases, with 13 bases spanning the gap.

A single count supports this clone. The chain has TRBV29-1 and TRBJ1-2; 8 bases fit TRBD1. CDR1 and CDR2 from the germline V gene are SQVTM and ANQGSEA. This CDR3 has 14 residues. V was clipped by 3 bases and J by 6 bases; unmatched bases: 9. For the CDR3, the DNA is TGCAGCGTTGATGTCGGACAGGGTTGGAATGGCTACACCTTC. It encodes CSVDVGQGWNGYTF.

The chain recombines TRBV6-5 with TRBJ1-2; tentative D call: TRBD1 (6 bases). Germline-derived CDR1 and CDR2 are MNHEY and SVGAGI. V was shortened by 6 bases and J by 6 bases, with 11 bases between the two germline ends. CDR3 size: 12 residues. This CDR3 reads CASRQGPHGYTF. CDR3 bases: TGTGCCAGCAGACAGGGTCCCCATGGCTACACCTTC.

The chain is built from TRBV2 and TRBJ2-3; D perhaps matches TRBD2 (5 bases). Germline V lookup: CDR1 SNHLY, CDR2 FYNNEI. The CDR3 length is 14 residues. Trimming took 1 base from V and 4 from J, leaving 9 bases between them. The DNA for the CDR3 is TGTGCCAGCAGTGAAGAGGAACTAGCAGATACGCAGTATTTT. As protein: CASSEEELADTQYF.

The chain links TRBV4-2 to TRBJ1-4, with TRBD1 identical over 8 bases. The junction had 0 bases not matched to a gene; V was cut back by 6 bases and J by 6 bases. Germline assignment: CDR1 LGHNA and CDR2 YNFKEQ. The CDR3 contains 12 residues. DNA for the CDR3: TGTGCCAGCAGACAGGGGGATGAAAAACTGTTTTTT. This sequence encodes CASRQGDEKLFF.

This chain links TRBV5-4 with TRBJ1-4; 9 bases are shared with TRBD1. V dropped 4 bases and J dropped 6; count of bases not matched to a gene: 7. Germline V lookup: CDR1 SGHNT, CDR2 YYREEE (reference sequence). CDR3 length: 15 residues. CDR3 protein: CASSASTGGDEKLFF. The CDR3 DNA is TGTGCCAGCAGCGCCTCGACAGGGGGGGATGAAAAACTGTTTTTT. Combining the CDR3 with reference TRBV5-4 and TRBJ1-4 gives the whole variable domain ETGVTQSPTHLIKTRGQQVTLRCSSQSGHNTVSWYQQALGQGPQFIFQYYREEENGRGNFPPRFSGLQFPNYSSELNVNALELDDSALYLCASSASTGGDEKLFFGSGTQLSVL.

In DNA form, the CDR3 reads TGCAGTGCCCCCGAAGGGGAGACCCAGTACTTC. Its translation: CSAPEGETQYF. The chain is built from TRBV20-1 and TRBJ2-5; D is unresolved. This CDR3 spans 11 amino acids. V dropped 6 bases and J dropped 5 bases, with 10 bases sitting between them. Germline assignment: CDR1 DFQATT and CDR2 SNEGSKA (reference sequence).

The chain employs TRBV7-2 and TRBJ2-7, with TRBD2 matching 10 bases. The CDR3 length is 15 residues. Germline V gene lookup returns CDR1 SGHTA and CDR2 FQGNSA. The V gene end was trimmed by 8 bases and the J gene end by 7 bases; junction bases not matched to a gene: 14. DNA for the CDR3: TGTGCCAGCCTCCTAGCGGGGGTACCTCCGGGGGAGCAGTACTTC. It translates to CASLLAGVPPGEQYF.

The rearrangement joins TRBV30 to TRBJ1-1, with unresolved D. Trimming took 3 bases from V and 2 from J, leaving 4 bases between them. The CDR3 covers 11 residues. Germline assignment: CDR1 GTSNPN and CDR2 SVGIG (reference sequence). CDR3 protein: CAWRINTEAFF. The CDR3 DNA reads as TGTGCCTGGAGGATAAACACTGAAGCTTTCTTT.

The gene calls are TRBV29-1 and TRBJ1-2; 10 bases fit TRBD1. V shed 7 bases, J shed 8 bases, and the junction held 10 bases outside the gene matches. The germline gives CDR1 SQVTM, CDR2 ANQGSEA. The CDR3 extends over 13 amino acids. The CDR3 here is CSATDRGSTGYTF. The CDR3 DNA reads TGCAGCGCGACGGACAGGGGGTCAACGGGCTACACCTTC.

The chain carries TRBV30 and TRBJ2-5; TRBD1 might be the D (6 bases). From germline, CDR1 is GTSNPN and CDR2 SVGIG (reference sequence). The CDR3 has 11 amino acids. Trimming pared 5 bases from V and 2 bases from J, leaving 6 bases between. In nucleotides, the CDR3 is TGTGCCTGGGGACAGCAAGAGACCCAGTACTTC. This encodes CAWGQQETQYF.

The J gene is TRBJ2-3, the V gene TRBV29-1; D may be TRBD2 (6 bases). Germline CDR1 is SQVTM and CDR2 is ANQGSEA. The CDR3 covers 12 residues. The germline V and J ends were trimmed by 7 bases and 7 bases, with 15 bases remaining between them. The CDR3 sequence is CSGQQRENTQYF. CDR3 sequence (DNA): TGCAGCGGCCAGCAACGGGAGAATACGCAGTATTTT.

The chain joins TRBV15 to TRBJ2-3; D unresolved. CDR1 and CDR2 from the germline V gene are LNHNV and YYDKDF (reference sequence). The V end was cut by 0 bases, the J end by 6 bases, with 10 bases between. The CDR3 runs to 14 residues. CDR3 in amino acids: CATSRERPPDTQYF. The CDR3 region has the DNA TGTGCCACCAGCAGAGAACGACCGCCGGATACGCAGTATTTT.

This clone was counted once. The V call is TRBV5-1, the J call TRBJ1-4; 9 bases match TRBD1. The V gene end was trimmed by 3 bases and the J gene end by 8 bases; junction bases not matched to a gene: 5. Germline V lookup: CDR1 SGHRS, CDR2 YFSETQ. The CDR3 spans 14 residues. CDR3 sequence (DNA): TGCGCCAGCAGCTCCACCGGGACAGGGGAAAAACTGTTTTTT. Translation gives CASSSTGTGEKLFF. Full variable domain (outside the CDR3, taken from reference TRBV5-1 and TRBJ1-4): KAGVTQTPRYLIKTRGQQVTLSCSPISGHRSVSWYQQTPGQGLQFLFEYFSETQRNKGNFPGRFSGRQFSNSRSEMNVSTLELGDSALYLCASSSTGTGEKLFFGSGTQLSVL.

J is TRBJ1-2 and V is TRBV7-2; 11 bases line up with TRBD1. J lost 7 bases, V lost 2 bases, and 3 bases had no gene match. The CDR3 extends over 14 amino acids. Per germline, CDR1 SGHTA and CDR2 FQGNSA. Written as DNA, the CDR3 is TGTGCCAGCAGCTTATATGGGACAGGGGGTGGCTACACCTTC. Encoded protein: CASSLYGTGGGYTF.